This T cell receptor (beta chain) originates from a study of early T cells in non-severe SARS-CoV-2 infection. This clonotype was seen many times. TCRdb ran MiXCR on the 5' RACE reads and lists one entry per CDR3 protein. The sample has 50,000 to 65,000 distinct CDR3 sequences, around 9.3% seen once. The sample taken for sequencing was whole blood. This receptor was taken from an adult who was a healthcare worker with PCR-confirmed SARS-CoV-2 infection or an uninfected control (not recorded which).

The CDR3 nucleotides read TGTGCCAGCAGTTGGTTGAGGACAGTCGCCAATGAGCAGTTCTTC. Amino acid sequence: CASSWLRTVANEQFF. The chain carries TRBV7-2 and TRBJ2-1; TRBD1 might be the D (6 bases). CDR1 and CDR2 (germline): SGHTA, FQGNSA. CDR3 length equals 15 residues. V was shortened by 6 bases and J by 6 bases, with 18 bases between the two germline ends.